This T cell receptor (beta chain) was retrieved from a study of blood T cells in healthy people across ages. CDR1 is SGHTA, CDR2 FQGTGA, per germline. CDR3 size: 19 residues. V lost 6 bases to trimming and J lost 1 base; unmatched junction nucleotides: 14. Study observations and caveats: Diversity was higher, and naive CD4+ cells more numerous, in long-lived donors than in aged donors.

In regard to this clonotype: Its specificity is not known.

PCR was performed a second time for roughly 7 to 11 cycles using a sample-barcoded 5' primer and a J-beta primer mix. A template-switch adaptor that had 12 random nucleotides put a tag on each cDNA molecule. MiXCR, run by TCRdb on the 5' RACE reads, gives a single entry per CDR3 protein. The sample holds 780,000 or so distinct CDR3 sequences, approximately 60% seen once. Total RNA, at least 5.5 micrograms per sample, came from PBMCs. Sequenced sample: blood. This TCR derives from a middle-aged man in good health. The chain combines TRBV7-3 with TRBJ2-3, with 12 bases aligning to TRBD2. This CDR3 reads CASRPLPLAGGSGTDTQYF. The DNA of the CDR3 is TGTGCCAGCAGGCCCTTGCCGCTAGCGGGGGGGAGCGGCACAGATACGCAGTATTTT.